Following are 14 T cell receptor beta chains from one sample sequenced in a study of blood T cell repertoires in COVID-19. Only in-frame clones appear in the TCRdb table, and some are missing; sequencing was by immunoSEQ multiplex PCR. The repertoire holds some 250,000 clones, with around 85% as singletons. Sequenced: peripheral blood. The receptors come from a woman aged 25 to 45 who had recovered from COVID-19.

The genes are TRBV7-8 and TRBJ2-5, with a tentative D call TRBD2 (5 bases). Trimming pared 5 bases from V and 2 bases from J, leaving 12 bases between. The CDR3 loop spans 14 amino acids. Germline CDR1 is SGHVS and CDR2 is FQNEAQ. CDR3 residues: CASSRGSGQETQYF. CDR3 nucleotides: TGTGCCAGCAGCCGAGGGTCGGGGCAAGAGACCCAGTACTTC.

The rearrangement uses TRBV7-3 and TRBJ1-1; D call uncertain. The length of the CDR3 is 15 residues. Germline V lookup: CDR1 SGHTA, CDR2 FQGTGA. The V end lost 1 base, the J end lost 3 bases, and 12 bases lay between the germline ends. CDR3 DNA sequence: TGTGCCAGCAGCTTAAGGGCAGGAGGATACACTGAAGCTTTCTTT. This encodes CASSLRAGGYTEAFF.

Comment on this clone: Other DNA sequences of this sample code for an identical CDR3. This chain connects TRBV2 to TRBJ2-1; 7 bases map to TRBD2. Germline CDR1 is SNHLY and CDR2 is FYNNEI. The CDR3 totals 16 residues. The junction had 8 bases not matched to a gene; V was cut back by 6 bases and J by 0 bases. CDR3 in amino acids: CASSETAGSSYNEQFF. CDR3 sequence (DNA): TGTGCCAGCAGCGAAACAGCGGGGAGCTCCTACAATGAGCAGTTCTTC.

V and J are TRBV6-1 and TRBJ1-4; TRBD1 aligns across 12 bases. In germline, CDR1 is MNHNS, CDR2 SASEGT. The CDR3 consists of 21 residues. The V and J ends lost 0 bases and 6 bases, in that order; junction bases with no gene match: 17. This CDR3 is CASSEAGWIPGTGGEDEKLFF. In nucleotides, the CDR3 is TGTGCCAGCAGTGAAGCCGGATGGATCCCCGGGACAGGGGGCGAAGATGAAAAACTGTTTTTT.

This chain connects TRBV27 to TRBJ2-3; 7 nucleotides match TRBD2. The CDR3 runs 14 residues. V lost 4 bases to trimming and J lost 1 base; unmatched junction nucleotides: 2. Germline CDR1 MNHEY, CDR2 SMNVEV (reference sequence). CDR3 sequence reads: CASSYSGGTDTQYF. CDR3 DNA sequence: TGTGCCAGCAGTTACAGCGGGGGCACAGATACGCAGTATTTT.

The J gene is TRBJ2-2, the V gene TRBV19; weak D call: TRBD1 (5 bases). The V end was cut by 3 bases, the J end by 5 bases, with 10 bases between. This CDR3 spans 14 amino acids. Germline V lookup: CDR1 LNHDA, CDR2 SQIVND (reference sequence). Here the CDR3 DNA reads TGTGCCAGTAGTATTCAGGGTCAAACCGGGGAGCTGTTTTTT. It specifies CASSIQGQTGELFF. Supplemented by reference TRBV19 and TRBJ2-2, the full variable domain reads DGGITQSPKYLFRKEGQNVTLSCEQNLNHDAMYWYRQDPGQGLRLIYYSQIVNDFQKGDIAEGYSVSREKKESFPLTVTSAQKNPTAFYLCASSIQGQTGELFFGEGSRLTVL.

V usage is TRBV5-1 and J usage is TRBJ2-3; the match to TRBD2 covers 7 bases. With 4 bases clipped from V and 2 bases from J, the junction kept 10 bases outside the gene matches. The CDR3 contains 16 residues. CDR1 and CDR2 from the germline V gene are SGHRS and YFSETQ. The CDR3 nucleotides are TGCGCCAGCAGCCCCGGGGACTACGCACTCACAGATACGCAGTATTTT. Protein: CASSPGDYALTDTQYF.

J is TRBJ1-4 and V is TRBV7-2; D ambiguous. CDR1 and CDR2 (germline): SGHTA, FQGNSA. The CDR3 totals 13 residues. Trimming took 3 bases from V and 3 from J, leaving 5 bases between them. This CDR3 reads CASSFGANEKLFF. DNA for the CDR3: TGTGCCAGCAGCTTCGGGGCTAATGAAAAACTGTTTTTT. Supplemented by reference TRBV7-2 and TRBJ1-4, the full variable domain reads GAGVSQSPSNKVTEKGKDVELRCDPISGHTALYWYRQSLGQGLEFLIYFQGNSAPDKSGLPSDRFSAERTGGSVSTLTIQRTQQEDSAVYLCASSFGANEKLFFGSGTQLSVL.

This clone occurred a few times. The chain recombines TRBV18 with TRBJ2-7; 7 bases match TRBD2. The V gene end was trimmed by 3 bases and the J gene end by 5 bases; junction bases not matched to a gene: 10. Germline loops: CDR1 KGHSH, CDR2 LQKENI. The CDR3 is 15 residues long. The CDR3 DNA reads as TGTGCCAGCTCACCTACGACTAGCCGGTCGGACGAGCAGTACTTC. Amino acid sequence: CASSPTTSRSDEQYF.

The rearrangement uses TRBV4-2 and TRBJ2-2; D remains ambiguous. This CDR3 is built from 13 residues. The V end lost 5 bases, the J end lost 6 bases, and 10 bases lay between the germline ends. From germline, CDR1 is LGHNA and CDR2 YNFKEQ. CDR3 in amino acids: CASSDPGSGELFF. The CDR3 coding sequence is TGTGCCAGCAGCGACCCGGGTTCCGGGGAGCTGTTTTTT.

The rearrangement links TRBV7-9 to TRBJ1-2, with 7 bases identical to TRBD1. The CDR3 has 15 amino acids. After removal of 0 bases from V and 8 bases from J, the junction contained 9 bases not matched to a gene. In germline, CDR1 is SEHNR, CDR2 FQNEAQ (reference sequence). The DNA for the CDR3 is TGTGCCAGCAGCTTAGCAGACAGGGTACGCGGCGGCTACACCTTC. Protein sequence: CASSLADRVRGGYTF.

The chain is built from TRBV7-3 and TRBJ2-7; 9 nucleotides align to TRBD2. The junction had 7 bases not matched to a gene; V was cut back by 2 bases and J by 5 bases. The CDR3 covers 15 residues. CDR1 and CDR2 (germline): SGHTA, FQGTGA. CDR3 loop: CASSLELAGYHEQYF. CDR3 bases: TGTGCCAGCAGCTTAGAGCTAGCGGGGTACCACGAGCAGTACTTC. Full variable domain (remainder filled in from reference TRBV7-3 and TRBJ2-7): GAGVSQTPSNKVTEKGKYVELRCDPISGHTALYWYRQSLGQGPEFLIYFQGTGAADDSGLPNDRFFAVRPEGSVSTLKIQRTERGDSAVYLCASSLELAGYHEQYFGPGTRLTVT.

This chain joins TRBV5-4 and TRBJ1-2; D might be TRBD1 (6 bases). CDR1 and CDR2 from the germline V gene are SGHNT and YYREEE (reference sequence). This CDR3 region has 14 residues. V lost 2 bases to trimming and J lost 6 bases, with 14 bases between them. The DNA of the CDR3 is TGTGCCAGCAGCTTCGGACAGCGGACGGATGGCTACACCTTC. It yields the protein CASSFGQRTDGYTF. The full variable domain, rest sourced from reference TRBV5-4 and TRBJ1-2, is ETGVTQSPTHLIKTRGQQVTLRCSSQSGHNTVSWYQQALGQGPQFIFQYYREEENGRGNFPPRFSGLQFPNYSSELNVNALELDDSALYLCASSFGQRTDGYTFGSGTRLTVV.

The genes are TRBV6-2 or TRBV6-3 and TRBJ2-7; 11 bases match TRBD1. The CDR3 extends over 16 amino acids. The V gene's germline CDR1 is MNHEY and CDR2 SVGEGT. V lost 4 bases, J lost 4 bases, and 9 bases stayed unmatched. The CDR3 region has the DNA TGTGCCAGCAGTTCCGGGACAGGGGGTTTGATGTACGAGCAGTACTTC. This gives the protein CASSSGTGGLMYEQYF.